This T cell receptor (beta chain) comes out of a study of shared clonotypes between healthy human individuals. The CDR3 is 12 residues long. The germline V and J ends were trimmed by 3 bases and 5 bases, with 8 bases remaining between them. Germline V gives CDR1 KGHSH, CDR2 LQKENI. Method: immunoSEQ multiplex PCR; TCRdb's copy keeps in-frame clones and lacks some. The sample has approximately 2.5 million clones; 80% to 95% are singletons. On this clone: The identical CDR3 is also encoded by other nucleotide sequences in the sample.

Sequencing was performed on naive CD4+ T cells from PBMCs. This sample's subset: CD45RA+ positively selected. This chain uses TRBV18 with TRBJ2-7; maybe TRBD2 (6 bases). The receptor's source is a man between 18 and 35 years old in good health. Some clones in this sample may be carry-over from other donors' samples. The CDR3: CASSPGGDEQYF. The CDR3 DNA reads as TGTGCCAGCTCACCCGGGGGAGACGAGCAGTACTTC.